The rows below give T cell receptor beta chains drawn from one sample of a study of blood T cells in healthy people across ages. TCRdb redid the calling of the 5' RACE reads with MiXCR, one entry per CDR3 protein. The profile shows under 750,000 distinct CDR3 sequences, roughly 48% of them singletons. Sequencing used blood. These receptor sequences come from an elderly man in good health. Both conserved end residues are part of each CDR3. The D gene is left open where the match is weak. Not all rows give a size; the values are once, few, many and, for expanded clones, a class.

D: -; J: TRBJ2-3; size: -; V: TRBV11-1; DNA: TGTGCCAGCAGCAAAAAGGCCGGAACTAGCACAGATACGCAGTATTTT; CDR3: CASSKKAGTSTDTQYF
D: -; J: TRBJ2-1; size: -; V: TRBV5-1; DNA: TGCGCCAGCAGCCGCACTAAGGAGGGCAATGAGCAGTTCTTC; CDR3: CASSRTKEGNEQFF
D: -; J: TRBJ1-1; size: -; V: TRBV29-1; DNA: TGCAGCGTCGAACGGGACCCTCGGACTGAAGCTTTCTTT; CDR3: CSVERDPRTEAFF
D: -; J: TRBJ2-1; size: few; V: TRBV27; DNA: TGTGCCAGCAGCCTCGTGGTAGCGTCCTACAATGAGCAGTTCTTC; CDR3: CASSLVVASYNEQFF
D: TRBD2; J: TRBJ2-5; size: -; V: TRBV7-2; DNA: TGTGCCAGCAGCTTATGGGGAGCGGGGTCCCAAGAGACCCAGTACTTC; CDR3: CASSLWGAGSQETQYF
D: -; J: TRBJ1-5; size: -; V: TRBV4-3; DNA: TGCGCCAGCAGCCAAGAGTTTCGCTCCGTTATTTGGCCCCAGCATTTT; CDR3: CASSQEFRSVIWPQHF
D: TRBD2; J: TRBJ2-1; size: -; V: TRBV20-1; DNA: TGCAGTGCGTGGACTAGCGGGAGATTCCCCTACAATGAGCAGTTCTTC; CDR3: CSAWTSGRFPYNEQFF
D: TRBD1; J: TRBJ2-1; size: many; V: TRBV10-3; DNA: TGTGCCATCAGTGAGTCCTCAGGGGGCAATGAGCAGTTCTTC; CDR3: CAISESSGGNEQFF
D: TRBD2; J: TRBJ2-7; size: -; V: TRBV7-8; DNA: TGTGCCAGCAGCTTAGTCGGCGGGGGGGCCGCTGTATCTTACGAGCAGTACTTC; CDR3: CASSLVGGGAAVSYEQYF
D: -; J: TRBJ1-2; size: -; V: TRBV20-1; DNA: TGCAGTGCTAGACCGGCGAGTCAGAGTGGCTACACCTTC; CDR3: CSARPASQSGYTF
D: -; J: TRBJ2-1; size: -; V: TRBV5-1; DNA: TGCGCCAGCAGCTCTAACTCCTACAATGAGCAGTTCTTC; CDR3: CASSSNSYNEQFF
D: -; J: TRBJ1-4; size: few; V: TRBV7-2; DNA: TGTGCCAGCAGCCCAACGGGGCAAGATAATGAAAAACTGTTTTTT; CDR3: CASSPTGQDNEKLFF
D: -; J: TRBJ1-4; size: many; V: TRBV6-6; DNA: TGTGCCAGCAGTCAGAATGAAAAACTGTTTTTT; CDR3: CASSQNEKLFF
D: -; J: TRBJ1-4; size: -; V: TRBV24-1; DNA: TGTGCCACCAGTGATAAAAGTAACTACAATGAAAAACTGTTTTTT; CDR3: CATSDKSNYNEKLFF
D: TRBD1; J: TRBJ2-1; size: -; V: TRBV7-2; DNA: TGTGCCAGCAGCGCACGGGACAGGGTTTACAATGAGCAGTTCTTC; CDR3: CASSARDRVYNEQFF
D: -; J: TRBJ1-1; size: -; V: TRBV7-3; DNA: TGTGCCAGCAGCTTACGGACATTGAACACTGAAGCTTTCTTT; CDR3: CASSLRTLNTEAFF
D: -; J: TRBJ1-1; size: -; V: TRBV29-1; DNA: TGCAGCGTTGTAGCGGCGCACCCGAACACTGAAGCTTTCTTT; CDR3: CSVVAAHPNTEAFF
D: -; J: TRBJ2-1; size: -; V: TRBV7-2; DNA: TGTGCCAGCAGCTTATGGGTCCGTGAGCAGTTCTTC; CDR3: CASSLWVREQFF
D: TRBD1; J: TRBJ1-1; size: -; V: TRBV7-2; DNA: TGTGCCAGCAGCTTCCCCCAGGGGGTTAGTGAAGCTTTCTTT; CDR3: CASSFPQGVSEAFF
D: -; J: TRBJ1-3; size: few; V: TRBV7-2; DNA: TGTGCCAGCAGCCATTACAGGTCCGGGGGCACCATATATTTT; CDR3: CASSHYRSGGTIYF
D: TRBD2; J: TRBJ2-3; size: -; V: TRBV4-3; DNA: TGCGCCAGCAGCCCAAGCGGGGTTTACACAGATACGCAGTATTTT; CDR3: CASSPSGVYTDTQYF
D: -; J: TRBJ2-6; size: -; V: TRBV28; DNA: TGTGCCAGCAGTTTATATTGGGGGTCTGGGGCCAACGTCCTGACTTTC; CDR3: CASSLYWGSGANVLTF
D: TRBD1; J: TRBJ2-3; size: -; V: TRBV30; DNA: TGTGCCTCACAGGGGTCAGCAGATACGCAGTATTTT; CDR3: CASQGSADTQYF
D: -; J: TRBJ2-3; size: -; V: TRBV20-1; DNA: TGCAGTGTAGGAGGGGGGGCCACCCAGGATACGCAGTATTTT; CDR3: CSVGGGATQDTQYF
D: -; J: TRBJ2-7; size: -; V: TRBV7-2; DNA: TGTGCCAGCAGCTTAGTGGCTTTCTACGAGCAGTACTTC; CDR3: CASSLVAFYEQYF
D: TRBD1; J: TRBJ2-7; size: few; V: TRBV29-1; DNA: TGCAGCGCTAAACAGGGGTTCTACGAGCAGTACTTC; CDR3: CSAKQGFYEQYF
D: TRBD2; J: TRBJ2-1; size: many; V: TRBV29-1; DNA: TGCAGCGTTAAGGGACTAGCGGGCAATGAGCAGTTCTTC; CDR3: CSVKGLAGNEQFF
D: -; J: TRBJ2-3; size: -; V: TRBV10-3; DNA: TGTGCCATCAGTGGGCTAGATAGCACAGATACGCAGTATTTT; CDR3: CAISGLDSTDTQYF
D: -; J: TRBJ2-1; size: -; V: TRBV2; DNA: TGTGCCAGCAGTGAAGAGGGGAGAGGCGCACAAAATGTGCAGTTCTTC; CDR3: CASSEEGRGAQNVQFF
D: TRBD2; J: TRBJ2-3; size: -; V: TRBV6-5; DNA: TGTGCCAGCAGTGGTAGCGGGGGGTTTGATACGCAGTATTTT; CDR3: CASSGSGGFDTQYF
D: TRBD1; J: TRBJ2-1; size: few; V: TRBV6-6; DNA: TGTGCCAGCAGCGCCGACAGGGAAAGCGCTAATGAGCAGTTCTTC; CDR3: CASSADRESANEQFF
D: -; J: TRBJ2-1; size: -; V: TRBV29-1; DNA: TGCAGCGTTGAATATCTAAGAGGGGGGATCTCCTACAATGAGCAGTTCTTC; CDR3: CSVEYLRGGISYNEQFF
D: -; J: TRBJ1-4; size: -; V: TRBV27; DNA: TGTGCCAGTTATTCCCCAACTAATGAAAAACTGTTTTTT; CDR3: CASYSPTNEKLFF
D: -; J: TRBJ2-5; size: -; V: TRBV20-1; DNA: TGCAGTGCTTCAATAGAGACCCAGTACTTC; CDR3: CSASIETQYF
D: TRBD2; J: TRBJ2-1; size: many; V: TRBV6-6; DNA: TGTGCCAGCACTCCTGGCGGGAGCTACAATGAGCAGTTCTTC; CDR3: CASTPGGSYNEQFF
D: TRBD2; J: TRBJ2-1; size: many; V: TRBV5-1; DNA: TGCGCCAGCAGCCGGACCATCGGACTAGCGGGGGGTGCGGCCTACAATGAGCAGTTCTTC; CDR3: CASSRTIGLAGGAAYNEQFF
D: TRBD1; J: TRBJ2-7; size: -; V: TRBV3-1; DNA: TGTGCCAGCAGCCCCTCGACAGGGAGCTCCTACGAGCAGTACTTC; CDR3: CASSPSTGSSYEQYF
D: -; J: TRBJ2-7; size: -; V: TRBV21-1; DNA: TGTGCCAGCAGTGCCTACAGGGAGAGCTCCTACGAGCAGTACTTC; CDR3: CASSAYRESSYEQYF
D: -; J: TRBJ1-2; size: -; V: TRBV7-9; DNA: TGTGCCAGCAGCTTCAATCAGGGGAACTATGGCTACACCTTC; CDR3: CASSFNQGNYGYTF
D: -; J: TRBJ1-4; size: -; V: TRBV4-2; DNA: TGTGCCAGCAGCCAAGGAACCAGGAATGAAAAACTGTTTTTT; CDR3: CASSQGTRNEKLFF
D: -; J: TRBJ2-3; size: -; V: TRBV29-1; DNA: TGCAGCGTTGTACCGACACGGGGCACAGATACGCAGTATTTT; CDR3: CSVVPTRGTDTQYF
D: -; J: TRBJ2-7; size: -; V: TRBV20-1; DNA: TGCAGTGCCCAAACGACTAGCTCCTACGAGCAGTACTTC; CDR3: CSAQTTSSYEQYF
D: TRBD2; J: TRBJ2-1; size: -; V: TRBV12-5; DNA: TGTGCTAGTGGCCAACCGGGACTACCCTTAAGTGAGCAGTTCTTC; CDR3: CASGQPGLPLSEQFF
D: TRBD1; J: TRBJ1-2; size: many; V: TRBV6-6; DNA: TGTGCCAGCAGCCGGGACCAAACGGACAGGGTGTTATCTGGCTACACCTTC; CDR3: CASSRDQTDRVLSGYTF
D: -; J: TRBJ2-1; size: -; V: TRBV20-1; DNA: TGCAGTGCTAGAGATGCCACCCCCGGGAACAATGAGCAGTTCTTC; CDR3: CSARDATPGNNEQFF
D: -; J: TRBJ2-7; size: -; V: TRBV29-1; DNA: TGCAGCGTTGAAAAGGGGGTAGTCGGGGGCGAGCAGTACTTC; CDR3: CSVEKGVVGGEQYF
D: TRBD2; J: TRBJ2-1; size: once; V: TRBV11-2; DNA: TGTGCCAGCAGCTCAACCCTCGCAGGACTAGCGGGGGGGCTGACTCCCTCCTACAATGAGCAGTTCTTC; CDR3: CASSSTLAGLAGGLTPSYNEQFF
D: -; J: TRBJ1-1; size: -; V: TRBV20-1; DNA: TGCAGTGCTAGAGCAGAGGGCAGGGGCTGGGGAACTGAAGCTTTCTTT; CDR3: CSARAEGRGWGTEAFF
D: -; J: TRBJ2-6; size: many; V: TRBV6-5; DNA: TGTGCCAGCAGTTACTCCTCGAGGGGGTCTGGGGCCAACGTCCTGACTTTC; CDR3: CASSYSSRGSGANVLTF
D: -; J: TRBJ2-5; size: few; V: TRBV29-1; DNA: TGCAGCGTCCGAGAATGGGAAGAGACCCAGTACTTC; CDR3: CSVREWEETQYF
D: TRBD2; J: TRBJ2-5; size: -; V: TRBV7-9; DNA: TGTGCCAGCAGCTTAGGTTCGGGAGGAGAGACCCAGTACTTC; CDR3: CASSLGSGGETQYF
D: TRBD2; J: TRBJ2-1; size: -; V: TRBV3-1; DNA: TGTGCCAGCAGCCGACTTAGCGGGGGGGCCACTCACGAGCAGTTCTTC; CDR3: CASSRLSGGATHEQFF
D: -; J: TRBJ1-6; size: few; V: TRBV27; DNA: TGTGCCAGCAGTCCCCAAGGAGGTTCACCCCTCCACTTT; CDR3: CASSPQGGSPLHF